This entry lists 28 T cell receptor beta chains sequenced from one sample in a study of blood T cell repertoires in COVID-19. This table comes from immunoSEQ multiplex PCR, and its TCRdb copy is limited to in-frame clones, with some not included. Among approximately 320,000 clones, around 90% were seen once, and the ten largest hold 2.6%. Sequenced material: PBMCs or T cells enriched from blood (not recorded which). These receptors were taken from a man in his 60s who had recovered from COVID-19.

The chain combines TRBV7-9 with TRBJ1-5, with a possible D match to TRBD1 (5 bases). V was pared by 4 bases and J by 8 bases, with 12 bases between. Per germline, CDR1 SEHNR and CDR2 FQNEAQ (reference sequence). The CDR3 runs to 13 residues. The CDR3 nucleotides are TGTGCCAGCAGCTCCGGGGGTGGAAAGCCCCAGCATTTT. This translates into CASSSGGGKPQHF.

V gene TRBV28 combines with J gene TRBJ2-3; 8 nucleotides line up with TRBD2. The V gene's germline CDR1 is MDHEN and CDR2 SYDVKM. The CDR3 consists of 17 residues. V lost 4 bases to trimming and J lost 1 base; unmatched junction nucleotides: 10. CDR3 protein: CASSSPFGAGGTDTQYF. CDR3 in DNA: TGTGCCAGCAGTTCCCCCTTTGGAGCGGGGGGCACAGATACGCAGTATTTT.

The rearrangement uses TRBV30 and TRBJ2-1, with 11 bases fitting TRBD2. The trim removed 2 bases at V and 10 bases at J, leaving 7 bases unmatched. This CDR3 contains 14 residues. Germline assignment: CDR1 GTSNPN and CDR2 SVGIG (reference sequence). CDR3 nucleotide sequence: TGTGCCTGGAGTCTACTAGCGGGGGCGGGGGAGCAGTTCTTC. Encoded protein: CAWSLLAGAGEQFF. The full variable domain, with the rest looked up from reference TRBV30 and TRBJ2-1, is SQTIHQWPATLVQPVGSPLSLECTVEGTSNPNLYWYRQAAGRGLQLLFYSVGIGQISSEVPQNLSASRPQDRQFILSSKKLLLSDSGFYLCAWSLLAGAGEQFFGPGTRLTVL.

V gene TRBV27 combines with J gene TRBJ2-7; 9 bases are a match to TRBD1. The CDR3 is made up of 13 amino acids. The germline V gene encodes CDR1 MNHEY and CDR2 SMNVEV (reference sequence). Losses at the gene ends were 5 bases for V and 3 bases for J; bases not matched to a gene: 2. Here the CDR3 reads CASSPGQGYEQYF. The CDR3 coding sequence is TGTGCCAGCAGTCCGGGACAGGGCTACGAGCAGTACTTC.

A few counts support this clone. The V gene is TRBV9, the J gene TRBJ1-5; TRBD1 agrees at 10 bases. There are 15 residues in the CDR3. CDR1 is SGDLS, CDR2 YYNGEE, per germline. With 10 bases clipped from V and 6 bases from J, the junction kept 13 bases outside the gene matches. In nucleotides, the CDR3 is TGTGCCCCGGTGGGAACCGGGACAGGGGCTCAGCCCCAGCATTTT. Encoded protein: CAPVGTGTGAQPQHF.

In DNA form, the CDR3 reads TGCGCCAGCAGCTTGGCCTTGGGGACAGGCTATGGCTACACCTTC. Protein product: CASSLALGTGYGYTF. The chain combines TRBV5-1 with TRBJ1-2, with 8 bases matching TRBD1. The CDR3 has 15 amino acids. V lost 0 bases, J lost 4 bases, and 5 bases stayed unmatched. Germline V CDR1 and CDR2: SGHRS, YFSETQ.

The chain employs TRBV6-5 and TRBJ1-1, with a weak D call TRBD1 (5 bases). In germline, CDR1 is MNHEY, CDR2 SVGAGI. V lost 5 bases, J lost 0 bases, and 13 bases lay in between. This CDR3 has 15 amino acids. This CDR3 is CASSQTWGVNTEAFF. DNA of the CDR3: TGTGCCAGCAGTCAAACGTGGGGGGTGAACACTGAAGCTTTCTTT.

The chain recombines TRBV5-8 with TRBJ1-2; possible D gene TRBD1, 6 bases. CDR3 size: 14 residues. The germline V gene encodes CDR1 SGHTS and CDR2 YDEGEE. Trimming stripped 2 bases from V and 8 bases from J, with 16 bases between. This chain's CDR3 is CASSLRRQVLGYTF. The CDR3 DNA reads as TGTGCCAGCAGCTTAAGGCGACAGGTCCTCGGCTACACCTTC. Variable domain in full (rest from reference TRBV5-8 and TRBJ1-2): EAGVTQSPTHLIKTRGQQATLRCSPISGHTSVYWYQQALGLGLQFLLWYDEGEERNRGNFPPRFSGRQFPNYSSELNVNALELEDSALYLCASSLRRQVLGYTFGSGTRLTVV.

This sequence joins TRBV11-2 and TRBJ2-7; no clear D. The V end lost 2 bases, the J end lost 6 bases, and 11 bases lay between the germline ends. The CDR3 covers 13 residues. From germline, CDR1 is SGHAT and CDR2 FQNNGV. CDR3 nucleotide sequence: TGTGCCAGCAGCTTAAGAACTGCCGCCGAGCAGTACTTC. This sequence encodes CASSLRTAAEQYF.

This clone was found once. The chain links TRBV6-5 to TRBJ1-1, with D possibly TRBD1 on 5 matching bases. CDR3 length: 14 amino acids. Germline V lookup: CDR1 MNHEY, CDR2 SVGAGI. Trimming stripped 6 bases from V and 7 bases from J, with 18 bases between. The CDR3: CASSKQEAISEAFF. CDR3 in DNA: TGTGCCAGCAGCAAACAGGAAGCAATCAGTGAAGCTTTCTTT.

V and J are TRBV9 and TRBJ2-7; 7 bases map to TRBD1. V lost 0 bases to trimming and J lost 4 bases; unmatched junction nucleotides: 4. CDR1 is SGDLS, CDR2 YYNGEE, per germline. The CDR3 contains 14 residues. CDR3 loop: CASSVGGGGYEQYF. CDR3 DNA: TGTGCCAGCAGCGTAGGAGGGGGCGGGTACGAGCAGTACTTC.

The CDR3 protein is CASSSGTVNSPLHF. As DNA, the CDR3 is TGTGCCAGCAGTTCCGGGACAGTGAATTCACCCCTCCACTTT. This chain joins TRBV28 and TRBJ1-6; TRBD1 agrees at 7 bases. The CDR3 totals 14 residues. The germline CDR1 and CDR2 sequences are MDHEN and SYDVKM. The J segment lost 7 bases and the V segment lost 4 bases, leaving 4 bases of the junction unmatched.

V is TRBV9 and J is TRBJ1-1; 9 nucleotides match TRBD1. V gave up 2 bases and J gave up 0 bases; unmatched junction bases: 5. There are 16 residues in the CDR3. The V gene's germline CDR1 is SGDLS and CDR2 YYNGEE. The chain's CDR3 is CASSVGTGTMNTEAFF. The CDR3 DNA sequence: TGTGCCAGCAGCGTCGGGACAGGGACAATGAACACTGAAGCTTTCTTT.

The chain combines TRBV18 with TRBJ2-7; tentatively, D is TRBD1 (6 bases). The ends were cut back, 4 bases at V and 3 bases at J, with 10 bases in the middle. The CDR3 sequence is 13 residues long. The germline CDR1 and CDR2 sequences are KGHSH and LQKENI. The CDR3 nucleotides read TGTGCCAGCTCACGTGACAGGCTCTACGAGCAGTACTTC. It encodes CASSRDRLYEQYF.

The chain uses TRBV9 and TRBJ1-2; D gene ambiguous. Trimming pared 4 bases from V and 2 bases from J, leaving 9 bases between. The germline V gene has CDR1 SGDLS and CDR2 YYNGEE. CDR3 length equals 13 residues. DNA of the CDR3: TGTGCCAGCAGCCCGTCGGGGAACTATGGCTACACCTTC. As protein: CASSPSGNYGYTF.

The CDR3 sequence is CASSQDWGPHGVGSGNTIYF. CDR3 nucleotide sequence: TGCGCCAGCAGCCAAGATTGGGGCCCCCACGGAGTGGGCTCTGGAAACACCATATATTTT. The chain carries TRBV4-3 and TRBJ1-3; a weak D match, TRBD1 (5 bases). Trimming shortened V by 0 bases and J by 0 bases, and 21 bases separated the two germline ends. The CDR3 sequence is 20 residues long. CDR1 and CDR2 from the germline V gene are LGHNA and YSLEER.

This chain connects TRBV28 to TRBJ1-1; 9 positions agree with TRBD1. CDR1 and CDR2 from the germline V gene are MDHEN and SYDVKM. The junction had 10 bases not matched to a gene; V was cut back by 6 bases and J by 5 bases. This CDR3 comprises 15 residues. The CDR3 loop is CASRNNRGRGTEAFF. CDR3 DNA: TGTGCCAGCAGAAACAACAGGGGGCGGGGGACTGAAGCTTTCTTT.

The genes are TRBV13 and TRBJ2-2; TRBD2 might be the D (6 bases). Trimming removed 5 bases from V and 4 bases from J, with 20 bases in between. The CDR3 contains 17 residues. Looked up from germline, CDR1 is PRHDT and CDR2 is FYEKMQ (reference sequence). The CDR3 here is CASSLGLARVVTGELFF. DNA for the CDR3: TGTGCCAGCAGCCTGGGACTGGCTAGGGTGGTCACCGGGGAGCTGTTTTTT.

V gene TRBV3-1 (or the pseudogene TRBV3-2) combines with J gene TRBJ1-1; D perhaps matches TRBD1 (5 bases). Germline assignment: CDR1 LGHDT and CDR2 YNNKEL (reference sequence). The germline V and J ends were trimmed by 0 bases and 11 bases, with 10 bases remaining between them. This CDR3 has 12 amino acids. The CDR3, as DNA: TGTGCCAGCAGCCAAGAGGGGGGGGGTGCTTTCTTT. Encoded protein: CASSQEGGGAFF.

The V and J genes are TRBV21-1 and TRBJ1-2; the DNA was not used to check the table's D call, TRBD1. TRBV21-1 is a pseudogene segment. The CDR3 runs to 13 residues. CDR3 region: CASSKGQGYGYTF. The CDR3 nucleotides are TGTGCCAGCAGCAAAGGGCAGGGGTATGGCTACACCTTC.

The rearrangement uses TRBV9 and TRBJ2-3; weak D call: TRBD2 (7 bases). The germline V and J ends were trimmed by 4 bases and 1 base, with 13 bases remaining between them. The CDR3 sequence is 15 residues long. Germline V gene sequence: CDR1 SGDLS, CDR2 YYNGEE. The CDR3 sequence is CASSLGGGGTDTQYF. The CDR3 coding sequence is TGTGCCAGCAGCTTGGGAGGGGGGGGCACAGATACGCAGTATTTT.

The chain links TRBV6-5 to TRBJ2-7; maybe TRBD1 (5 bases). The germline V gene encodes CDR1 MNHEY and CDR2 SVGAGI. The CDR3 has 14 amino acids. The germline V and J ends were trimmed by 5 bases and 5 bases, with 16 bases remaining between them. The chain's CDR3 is CASSPTYSRDEQYF. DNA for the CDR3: TGTGCCAGCAGTCCGACCTATTCCAGGGACGAGCAGTACTTC.

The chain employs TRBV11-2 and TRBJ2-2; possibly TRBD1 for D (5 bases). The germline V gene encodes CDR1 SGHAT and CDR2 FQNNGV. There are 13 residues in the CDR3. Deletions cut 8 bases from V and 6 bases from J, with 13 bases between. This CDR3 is CASGSQGPGELFF. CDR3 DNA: TGTGCCAGCGGCAGCCAGGGTCCCGGGGAGCTGTTTTTT.

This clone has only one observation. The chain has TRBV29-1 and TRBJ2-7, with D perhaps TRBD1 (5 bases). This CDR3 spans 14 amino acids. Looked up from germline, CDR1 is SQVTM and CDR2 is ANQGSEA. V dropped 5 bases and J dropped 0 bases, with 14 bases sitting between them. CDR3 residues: CSVFGQMTSYEQYF. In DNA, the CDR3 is TGCAGCGTTTTTGGACAAATGACCTCCTACGAGCAGTACTTC.

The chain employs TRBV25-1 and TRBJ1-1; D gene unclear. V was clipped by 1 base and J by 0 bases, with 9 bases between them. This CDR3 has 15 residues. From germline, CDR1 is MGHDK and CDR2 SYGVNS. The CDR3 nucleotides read TGTGCCAGCAGTGAATCCAGCGTACTGAACACTGAAGCTTTCTTT. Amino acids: CASSESSVLNTEAFF. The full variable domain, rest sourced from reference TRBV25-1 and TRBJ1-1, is EADIYQTPRYLVIGTGKKITLECSQTMGHDKMYWYQQDPGMELHLIHYSYGVNSTEKGDLSSESTVSRIRTEHFPLTLESARPSHTSQYLCASSESSVLNTEAFFGQGTRLTVV.

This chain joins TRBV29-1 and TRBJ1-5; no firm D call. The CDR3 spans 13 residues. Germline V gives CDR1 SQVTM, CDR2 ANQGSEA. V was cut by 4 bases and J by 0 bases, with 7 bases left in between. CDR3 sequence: CSVARDSNQPQHF. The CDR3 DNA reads TGCAGCGTTGCTCGGGATAGCAATCAGCCCCAGCATTTT.

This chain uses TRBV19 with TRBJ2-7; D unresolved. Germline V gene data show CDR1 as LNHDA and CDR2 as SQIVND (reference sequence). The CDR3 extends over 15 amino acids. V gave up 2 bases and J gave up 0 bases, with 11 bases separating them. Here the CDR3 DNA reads TGTGCCAGTAGTATATCAGGTGAGAGCTCCTACGAGCAGTACTTC. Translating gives CASSISGESSYEQYF.

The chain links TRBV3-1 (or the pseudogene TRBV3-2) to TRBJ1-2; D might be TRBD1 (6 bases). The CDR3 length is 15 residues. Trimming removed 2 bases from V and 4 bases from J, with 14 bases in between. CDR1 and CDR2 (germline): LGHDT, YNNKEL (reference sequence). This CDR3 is CASSQTRTGRYGYTF. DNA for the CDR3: TGTGCCAGCAGCCAAACCCGAACAGGGCGCTATGGCTACACCTTC.